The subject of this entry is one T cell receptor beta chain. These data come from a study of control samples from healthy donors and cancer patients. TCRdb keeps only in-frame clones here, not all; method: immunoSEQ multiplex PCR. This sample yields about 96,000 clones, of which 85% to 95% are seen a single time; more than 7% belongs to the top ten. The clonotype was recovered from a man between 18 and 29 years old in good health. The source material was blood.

DNA of the CDR3: TGTGCCAGTAGTAAAGGGGGCGGGCAGGGGAGAAACTATGGCTACACCTTC. Its translation: CASSKGGGQGRNYGYTF. The chain carries TRBV19 and TRBJ1-2; the match to TRBD1 covers 7 bases. From germline, CDR1 is LNHDA and CDR2 SQIVND (reference sequence). CDR3 length: 17 amino acids. The junction had 13 bases not matched to a gene; V was cut back by 4 bases and J by 2 bases. Complete variable domain (other parts from reference TRBV19 and TRBJ1-2): DGGITQSPKYLFRKEGQNVTLSCEQNLNHDAMYWYRQDPGQGLRLIYYSQIVNDFQKGDIAEGYSVSREKKESFPLTVTSAQKNPTAFYLCASSKGGGQGRNYGYTFGSGTRLTVV.